The clone carrying this T cell receptor (beta chain) appeared many times. Its antigen is unidentified. The CDR3 has 13 residues. Germline V CDR1 and CDR2: MDHEN, SYDVKM. Trimming cost V 6 bases and J 4 bases, with 10 bases left between them. In every case, the donor was a healthy Caucasian. The source of the sample is a study of identical twins. Study results and limitations: Within beta out-of-frame sequences, the excess sharing observed between twins was weaker.

A universal primer site came from template switching; cDNA carried unique molecular identifiers. TCRdb used MiXCR to reprocess the 5' RACE reads, holding one entry per CDR3 protein. The table lists about 570,000 distinct CDR3 sequences, over 8.5% of them singletons. These data are also associated with another study on yellow fever vaccine responses in identical twins. Turning to that study: Twins' vaccine T cell response reportedly gave the appearance of partial convergence and partial personalization.

Input material: PBMCs. The chain uses TRBV28 and TRBJ1-5, with D tentatively TRBD1 (5 bases). This sequence was found in a woman aged 18-35 years in good health. The CDR3 DNA is TGTGCCAGCAGCCGGGGCATGAATCAGCCCCAGCATTTT. It specifies CASSRGMNQPQHF.